This TCR beta chain was profiled in a study of identical twins. The table lists this clonotype with a few counts. The target antigen is unknown. General study findings and limits: Low generation probability was overrepresented in out-of-frame alpha sequences shared by twins.

Germline CDR1 is SQVTM and CDR2 is ANQGSEA. The V and J ends lost 4 bases and 2 bases respectively, with 18 bases between them. The CDR3 contains 15 residues. TCRdb fed the 5' RACE reads into MiXCR, producing one record per CDR3 protein. The data hold hundreds of thousands of distinct CDR3 sequences, with about 20% observed a single time. In addition, the sample was reused for a study of T cells expressing NK-cell markers. That paper states: Researchers report these clonotypes also headed the CD3+CD56-NKG2C+ fraction in several donors.

The rearrangement uses TRBV29-1 and TRBJ2-7; weak D call: TRBD2 (7 bases). The specimen was PBMCs. The receptor was isolated from a young woman in good health. As DNA, the CDR3 is TGCAGCGTTGGGGGGGGGACAATTGCCACCTACGAGCAGTACTTC. It is translated as CSVGGGTIATYEQYF.